This T cell receptor beta chain was retrieved from a study of somatic mutations in cytotoxic T cells in rheumatoid arthritis. Study details: Blood from the patient (approximately 30 ml EDTA) was drawn right after diagnosis, pretreatment.

There are 15 residues in the CDR3. CDR1 is MNHEY and CDR2 is SVGAGI in the germline V gene. The junction had 2 bases not matched to a gene; V was cut back by 2 bases and J by 0 bases. About this clone itself: Its antigen is unknown.

Study results and limitations: Within the rheumatoid arthritis patients, CD8+ clonality went up as age increased (Spearman r ~ 0.49). The same was not true of the healthy controls. CD8+ T-cell clonality did not differ significantly between rheumatoid arthritis patients and age-matched healthy controls.

Profiling relied on immunoSEQ multiplex PCR, and the TCRdb table lists in-frame clones only, not all of them. Here the sample spans a few thousand clones, around four fifths being singletons. The chain couples TRBV6-5 to TRBJ1-1, with TRBD1 matching over 8 bases. The sequence was collected from an adult with rheumatoid arthritis. The material sequenced was CD8+ T cells sorted from blood. CDR3 bases: TGTGCCAGCAGTTACACGACAGGGGTGAACACTGAAGCTTTCTTT. It translates to CASSYTTGVNTEAFF.